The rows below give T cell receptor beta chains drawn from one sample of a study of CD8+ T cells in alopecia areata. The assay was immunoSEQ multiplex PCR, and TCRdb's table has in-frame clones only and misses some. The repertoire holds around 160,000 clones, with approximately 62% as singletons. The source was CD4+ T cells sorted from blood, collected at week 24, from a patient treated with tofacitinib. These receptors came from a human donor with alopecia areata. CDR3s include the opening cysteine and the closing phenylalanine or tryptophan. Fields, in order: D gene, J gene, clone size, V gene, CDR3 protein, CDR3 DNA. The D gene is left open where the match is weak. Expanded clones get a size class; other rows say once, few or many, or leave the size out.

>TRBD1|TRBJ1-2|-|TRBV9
CASSPGTAIYGGYTF
TGTGCCAGCAGCCCAGGGACAGCGATATACGGTGGCTACACCTTC
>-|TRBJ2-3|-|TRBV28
CASRDQDTQYF
TGTGCCAGCAGGGATCAAGATACGCAGTATTTT
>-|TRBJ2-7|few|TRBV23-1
CASSHRTVYEQYF
TGCGCCAGCAGTCACAGGACGGTGTACGAGCAGTACTTC
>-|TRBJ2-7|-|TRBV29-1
CSVRTLSYEQYF
TGCAGCGTTAGGACACTCTCCTACGAGCAGTACTTC
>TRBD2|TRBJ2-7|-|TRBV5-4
CASSSPTSGGDEQYF
TGTGCCAGCAGCTCTCCGACTAGCGGGGGGGACGAGCAGTACTTC
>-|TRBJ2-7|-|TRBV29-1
CSVVRGSSYEQYF
TGCAGCGTTGTTAGAGGGAGCTCCTACGAGCAGTACTTC
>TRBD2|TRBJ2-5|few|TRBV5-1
CALSGGALETQYF
TGCGCCCTTAGCGGGGGGGCGTTGGAGACCCAGTACTTC
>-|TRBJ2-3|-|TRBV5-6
CASSSGSTQYF
TGTGCCAGCAGCTCAGGTAGCACGCAGTATTTT
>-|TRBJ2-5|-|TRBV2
CASSVQRETQYF
TGTGCCAGCAGTGTTCAGCGAGAGACCCAGTACTTC
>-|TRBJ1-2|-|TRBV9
CASSLSPGTYNYGYTF
TGTGCCAGCAGCCTAAGTCCCGGGACCTATAACTATGGCTACACCTTC
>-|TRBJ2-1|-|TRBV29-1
CSANPANEQFF
TGCAGCGCAAACCCCGCCAATGAGCAGTTCTTC
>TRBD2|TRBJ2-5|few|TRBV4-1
CASSHAGTSGQETQYF
TGCGCCAGCAGCCACGCCGGGACTAGCGGTCAAGAGACCCAGTACTTC
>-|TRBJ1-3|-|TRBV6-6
CASTSSSGNTIYF
TGTGCCAGCACCAGTTCCTCTGGAAACACCATATATTTT
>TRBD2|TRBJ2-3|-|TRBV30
CAQRGGPDTQYF
TGTGCCCAGCGGGGGGGCCCAGATACGCAGTATTTT
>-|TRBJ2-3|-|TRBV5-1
CASSLRENTDTQYF
TGCGCCAGCAGCTTGCGGGAGAACACAGATACGCAGTATTTT
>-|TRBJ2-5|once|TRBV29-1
CSSSGVLQETQYF
TGCAGCTCGTCCGGGGTACTACAAGAGACCCAGTACTTC
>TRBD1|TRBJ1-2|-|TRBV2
CASSEGQGVYGYTF
TGTGCCAGCAGTGAAGGGCAGGGGGTTTATGGCTACACCTTC
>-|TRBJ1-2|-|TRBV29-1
CGIKKDYGYTF
TGCGGGATCAAGAAGGACTATGGCTACACCTTC
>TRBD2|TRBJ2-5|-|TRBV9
CASSPQRGELETQYF
TGTGCCAGCAGCCCCCAGCGGGGGGAATTGGAGACCCAGTACTTC
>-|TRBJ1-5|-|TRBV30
CAWSLGPYQPQHF
TGTGCCTGGAGTCTCGGGCCATATCAGCCCCAGCATTTT
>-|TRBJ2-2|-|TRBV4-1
CASSLHLTGELFF
TGCGCCAGCAGCTTACACCTCACCGGGGAGCTGTTTTTT
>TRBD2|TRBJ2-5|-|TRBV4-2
CASSQATSGGMETQYF
TGTGCCAGCAGCCAAGCGACTAGCGGGGGGATGGAGACCCAGTACTTC
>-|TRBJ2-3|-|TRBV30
CAWSFLQATDTQYF
TGTGCCTGGAGTTTCCTACAGGCCACAGATACGCAGTATTTT
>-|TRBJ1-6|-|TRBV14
CASSQEVQLYNSPLHF
TGTGCCAGCAGCCAAGAGGTCCAGCTCTATAATTCACCCCTCCACTTT
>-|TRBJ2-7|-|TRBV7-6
CASSSMGGASYEQYF
TGTGCCAGCAGCTCCATGGGGGGGGCGTCCTACGAGCAGTACTTC
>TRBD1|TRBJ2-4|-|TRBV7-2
CATHRTGNNIQYF
TGTGCCACTCATCGGACAGGGAACAACATTCAGTACTTC
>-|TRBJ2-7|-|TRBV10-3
CAITRGTRSGEQYF
TGTGCCATCACAAGGGGTACGAGGAGTGGCGAGCAGTACTTC
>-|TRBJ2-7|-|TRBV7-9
CASSFPAGTYEQYF
TGTGCCAGCAGCTTCCCGGCAGGAACCTACGAGCAGTACTTC
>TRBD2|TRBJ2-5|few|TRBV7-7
CASSPGTSRKETQYF
TGTGCTAGCAGCCCCGGGACTAGCAGGAAAGAGACCCAGTACTTC
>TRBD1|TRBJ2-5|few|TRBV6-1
CASSGTGEETQYF
TGTGCCAGCAGTGGGACAGGGGAAGAGACCCAGTACTTC
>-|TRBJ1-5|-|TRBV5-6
CASSLLNQPQHF
TGTGCCAGCAGCTTGTTAAATCAGCCCCAGCATTTT
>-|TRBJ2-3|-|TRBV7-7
CASSRGASTDTQYF
TGTGCTAGCAGCAGGGGGGCAAGCACAGATACGCAGTATTTT
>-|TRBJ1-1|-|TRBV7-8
CASSRGWDTEAFF
TGTGCCAGCAGCAGGGGATGGGACACTGAAGCTTTCTTT
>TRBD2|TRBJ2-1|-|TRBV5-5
CASSLRGENNEQFF
TGTGCCAGCAGCCTCCGGGGGGAAAACAATGAGCAGTTCTTC
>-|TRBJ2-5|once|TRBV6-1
CASSEGGRQETQYF
TGTGCCAGCAGTGAAGGGGGCAGACAAGAGACCCAGTACTTC
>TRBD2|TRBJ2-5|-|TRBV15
CATSPRGSTNQETQYF
TGTGCCACCAGCCCGCGGGGGTCCACCAACCAAGAGACCCAGTACTTC
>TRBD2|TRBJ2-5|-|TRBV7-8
CASSWGLAETQYF
TGTGCCAGCAGCTGGGGACTAGCCGAGACCCAGTACTTC